This TCR beta chain stems from a study of regulatory T cells in long-lasting Graves disease. Overall study findings and caveats: Comparison showed that persistent patients shared more public clonotypes (about 3,000) than new patients (around 1,000). Favored gene segments in persistent disease were TRBV28, TRBJ1-2 and TRBJ2-5.

Concerning this clonotype: Its antigen is not known.

V was trimmed by 4 bases and J by 9 bases, leaving 13 bases between them. The germline gives CDR1 DFQATT, CDR2 SNEGSKA (reference sequence). The CDR3 is made up of 12 amino acids. Arm-PCR of CDR3 regions with iRepertoire HTBI primers generated TCR beta libraries. In the original processing: Segment identification across samples yielded around 60 TRBV and fewer than 15 TRBJ segments. One entry per CDR3 protein results from TCRdb running MiXCR on the multiplex PCR reads. TCRdb's processing, not the study's, gives the V and J calls here. Of some 330,000 distinct CDR3 sequences listed, roughly 25% are singletons. Time point of the sample: persistent/refractory GD, antithyroid drugs over 5 years with positive TRAb. Isolated PBMC RNA provided the starting material for the TCR library.

The receptor's source is a woman aged 35 to 49 with Graves disease. V and J are TRBV20-1 and TRBJ2-4; D assignment may be TRBD1 or TRBD2 (6 bases each). The sample in question was peripheral blood mononuclear cells (PBMCs), obtained when the disease was refractory, from a patient treated with antithyroid drugs. The CDR3 reads CSATSGAVIQYF. The CDR3, as DNA: TGCAGTGCTACCTCGGGGGCAGTCATTCAGTACTTC.